Below are 21 T cell receptor beta chains sequenced from a single sample in a study of blood T cell repertoires in COVID-19 (dated by TCRdb to the early 2020s). Library generation was performed with the immunoSEQ multiplex PCR assay. TCRdb obtained this table from immuneACCESS and retained in-frame rearrangements with V and J assigned. These tables miss some clones; where compared with another copy, unresolved V genes account for less than half of the shortfall, and the remainder is unexplained. Here the sample has about 250,000 clones; roughly 91% occur a single time. 0.75% to 1% of the sample is taken by the ten largest. Sequencing was performed on peripheral blood. These receptors all come from a woman in her forties who had recovered from COVID-19.

This sequence joins TRBV3-1 (or the pseudogene TRBV3-2) and TRBJ2-7; 10 nucleotides line up with TRBD2. The germline CDR1 and CDR2 sequences are LGHDT and YNNKEL (reference sequence). J lost 10 bases, V lost 4 bases, and 13 bases had no gene match. The CDR3 has 15 residues. The CDR3 DNA follows: TGTGCCAGCAGCCGAGCGGGAGGGCCACTGAGGGGACAGTACTTC. Protein product: CASSRAGGPLRGQYF.

V usage is TRBV19 and J usage is TRBJ1-1; 9 bases fit TRBD1. V gave up 5 bases and J gave up 3 bases; unmatched junction bases: 7. CDR3 size: 15 residues. Per germline, CDR1 LNHDA and CDR2 SQIVND (reference sequence). The CDR3 is CASSSGTGLDTEAFF. CDR3 in DNA: TGTGCCAGTAGTTCAGGGACAGGGTTGGACACTGAAGCTTTCTTT.

This sequence joins TRBV24-1 and TRBJ1-2; D unresolved. This CDR3 is built from 11 residues. Trimming stripped 1 base from V and 9 bases from J, with 5 bases between. From germline, CDR1 is KGHDR and CDR2 SFDVKD. The CDR3 spells CATSDFSSYTF. In DNA form, the CDR3 reads TGTGCCACCAGTGATTTTTCCAGCTACACCTTC.

The V call is TRBV27, the J call TRBJ2-3, with a weak D call TRBD1 (5 bases). Trimming removed 4 bases at V and 0 bases at J, with 14 bases between. CDR3 length: 16 amino acids. Germline CDR1 and CDR2: MNHEY and SMNVEV (reference sequence). The CDR3 coding sequence is TGTGCCAGCAGTTCCCAAGGACAACCTAGCACAGATACGCAGTATTTT. Translation gives CASSSQGQPSTDTQYF.

The chain joins TRBV30 to TRBJ1-5, with D hard to call. V was cut by 0 bases and J by 4 bases, with 13 bases left in between. Germline values: CDR1 GTSNPN, CDR2 SVGIG (reference sequence). The CDR3 is made up of 15 amino acids. In nucleotides, the CDR3 is TGTGCCTGGAGTGTGGGTCTAGCGGGGAATCAGCCCCAGCATTTT. Translating it yields CAWSVGLAGNQPQHF.

The chain has TRBV3-1 (or the pseudogene TRBV3-2) and TRBJ2-7; 9 bases match TRBD2. Germline CDR1 reads LGHDT; CDR2 reads YNNKEL (reference sequence). The CDR3 length is 14 residues. CDR3 in DNA: TGTGCCAGCAGCCAAGGCGGGGGGGCGGGAGTATGCGTCGTC. This translates into CASSQGGGAGVCVV.

The chain uses TRBV4-3 and TRBJ2-7; TRBD2 matches at 7 bases. CDR3 length: 12 residues. V shed 4 bases, J shed 4 bases, and the junction held 1 base outside the gene matches. Per the germline V gene, CDR1 is LGHNA and CDR2 is YSLEER. CDR3 DNA sequence: TGCGCCAGCAGCCCCGGGGGGTACGAGCAGTACTTC. It specifies CASSPGGYEQYF.

The J gene is TRBJ2-5, the V gene TRBV7-9; tentatively, D is TRBD2 (6 bases). From germline, CDR1 is SEHNR and CDR2 FQNEAQ (reference sequence). The CDR3 has 15 residues. V was cut by 1 base and J by 2 bases, with 11 bases left in between. CDR3: CASSLVPAGQETQYF. DNA for the CDR3: TGTGCCAGCAGCTTAGTTCCGGCGGGGCAAGAGACCCAGTACTTC.

The chain has TRBV7-9 and TRBJ2-5; the match to TRBD2 covers 11 bases. The trim removed 3 bases at V and 5 bases at J, leaving 11 bases unmatched. Germline-derived CDR1 and CDR2 are SEHNR and FQNEAQ (reference sequence). The length of the CDR3 is 17 residues. The CDR3 DNA reads as TGTGCCAGCAGCTTCCGGCTAGCGGGAGGCCGGGGGGAGACCCAGTACTTC. Translating it yields CASSFRLAGGRGETQYF.

This clone was observed a handful of times. This chain links TRBV16 with TRBJ1-3; no reliable D call. Trimming cost V 10 bases and J 0 bases, with 19 bases left between them. In germline, CDR1 is KGHSY, CDR2 FQNENV. The CDR3 sequence is 16 residues long. The CDR3 nucleotides are TGTGCCACCCTCCACGACGTGGCGGGCTCTGGAAACACCATATATTTT. Translation: CATLHDVAGSGNTIYF.

The chain uses TRBV7-2 and TRBJ2-5, with 12 bases that match TRBD2. Trimming removed 5 bases from V and 2 bases from J; junction bases left unmatched: 6. Germline values: CDR1 SGHTA, CDR2 FQGNSA. The CDR3 contains 16 residues. The CDR3: CASSPAGTSGQETQYF. CDR3 coding DNA: TGTGCCAGCAGCCCAGCCGGGACTAGCGGGCAAGAGACCCAGTACTTC. The variable domain in full, with the rest retrieved from reference TRBV7-2 and TRBJ2-5, is GAGVSQSPSNKVTEKGKDVELRCDPISGHTALYWYRQSLGQGLEFLIYFQGNSAPDKSGLPSDRFSAERTGGSVSTLTIQRTQQEDSAVYLCASSPAGTSGQETQYFGPGTRLLVL.

The V call is TRBV4-3, the J call TRBJ2-1, with a weak D call TRBD2 (5 bases). The CDR3 is 15 amino acids. Trimming pared 1 base from V and 7 bases from J, leaving 14 bases between. Germline loops: CDR1 LGHNA, CDR2 YSLEER. The CDR3 is CASSQGLAPGNEQFF. CDR3 in DNA: TGCGCCAGCAGCCAAGGTCTAGCCCCGGGAAATGAGCAGTTCTTC.

The chain is built from TRBV27 and TRBJ2-2, with D uncertain. The length of the CDR3 is 14 residues. Trimming stripped 3 bases from V and 4 bases from J, with 9 bases between. Germline values: CDR1 MNHEY, CDR2 SMNVEV (reference sequence). The CDR3 is CASSFQVATGELFF. CDR3 DNA: TGTGCCAGCAGTTTTCAGGTGGCCACCGGGGAGCTGTTTTTT.

This chain connects TRBV6-1 to TRBJ2-1; a possible D gene is TRBD2 (5 bases). V gave up 0 bases and J gave up 15 bases, with 15 bases separating them. The length of the CDR3 is 13 residues. Germline CDR1 MNHNS, CDR2 SASEGT. CDR3 region: CASSEALLAGGFF. DNA for the CDR3: TGTGCCAGCAGTGAAGCGCTTCTAGCAGGTGGGTTCTTC.

The chain uses TRBV5-6 and TRBJ2-4; TRBD1 aligns across 8 bases. Germline-derived CDR1 and CDR2 are SGHDT and YYEEEE. The CDR3 covers 14 residues. Trimming cost V 0 bases and J 6 bases; bases outside gene matches: 2. CDR3 in amino acids: CASSLGGTGNIQYF. In DNA, the CDR3 is TGTGCCAGCAGCTTGGGCGGGACAGGAAACATTCAGTACTTC.

The chain is built from TRBV7-6 and TRBJ2-1; D unclear. Germline values: CDR1 SGHVS, CDR2 FNYEAQ. The CDR3 has 15 residues. V was cut by 1 base and J by 1 base, with 8 bases left in between. The CDR3 DNA sequence: TGTGCCAGCAGCTTAGTCGGAGCTTCCTACAATGAGCAGTTCTTC. It specifies CASSLVGASYNEQFF.

The rearrangement joins TRBV6-5 to TRBJ2-1; perhaps TRBD2 as D (6 bases). The CDR3 sequence is 15 residues long. The V end lost 2 bases, the J end lost 5 bases, and 13 bases lay between the germline ends. CDR1 is MNHEY, CDR2 SVGAGI, per germline. The CDR3 sequence is CASSYPGGANNEQFF. CDR3 nucleotide sequence: TGTGCCAGCAGTTACCCTGGAGGGGCCAACAATGAGCAGTTCTTC.

This chain connects TRBV7-2 to TRBJ1-1; no firm D call. Germline values: CDR1 SGHTA, CDR2 FQGNSA. The CDR3 totals 15 residues. The V end was cut by 1 base, the J end by 3 bases, with 12 bases between. The CDR3 nucleotides read TGTGCCAGCAGCTTAGGAGTCCGAGTGGACACTGAAGCTTTCTTT. This codes for CASSLGVRVDTEAFF.

The chain has TRBV10-1 and TRBJ1-1; the D gene is possibly TRBD1 (5 bases). Germline V gene data show CDR1 as WNHNN and CDR2 as SYGVQD (reference sequence). Trimming removed 6 bases at V and 4 bases at J, with 12 bases between. CDR3 length: 13 residues. CDR3: CASRRGQGTEAFF. DNA for the CDR3: TGCGCCAGCAGAAGGGGCCAGGGCACTGAAGCTTTCTTT.

V usage is TRBV24-1 and J usage is TRBJ1-2; TRBD1 is a possible D gene (6 bases). V was shortened by 12 bases and J by 4 bases, with 11 bases between the two germline ends. There are 11 residues in the CDR3. Germline V gene data show CDR1 as KGHDR and CDR2 as SFDVKD. CDR3 in amino acids: CAASDSYGYTF. For the CDR3, the DNA is TGTGCCGCCTCGGACAGCTATGGCTACACCTTC.

The chain carries TRBV6-5 and TRBJ2-7; possible D gene TRBD2, 7 bases. Germline V gene data show CDR1 as MNHEY and CDR2 as SVGAGI. Trimming cost V 2 bases and J 3 bases, with 11 bases left between them. This CDR3 spans 14 amino acids. CDR3: CASSYGGAFYEQYF. The CDR3, as DNA: TGTGCCAGCAGTTACGGGGGGGCATTCTACGAGCAGTACTTC.